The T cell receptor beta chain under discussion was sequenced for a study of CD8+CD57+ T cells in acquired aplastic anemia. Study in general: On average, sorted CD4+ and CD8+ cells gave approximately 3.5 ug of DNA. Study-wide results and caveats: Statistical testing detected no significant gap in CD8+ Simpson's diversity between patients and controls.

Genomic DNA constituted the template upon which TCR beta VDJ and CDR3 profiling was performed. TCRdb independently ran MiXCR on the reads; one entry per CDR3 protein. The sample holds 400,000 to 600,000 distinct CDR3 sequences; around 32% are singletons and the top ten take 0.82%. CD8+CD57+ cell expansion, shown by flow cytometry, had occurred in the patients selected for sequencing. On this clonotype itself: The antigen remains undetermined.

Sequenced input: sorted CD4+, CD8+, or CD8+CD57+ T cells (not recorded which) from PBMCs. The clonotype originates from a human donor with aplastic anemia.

CDR3 nucleotide sequence: TGTGCCAGCAGCTTAGGGGGACTCCAAACCGGGGAGCTGTTTTTT. Its protein is CASSLGGLQTGELFF. V is TRBV11-3 and J is TRBJ2-2; the D gene is possibly TRBD2 (6 bases). CDR3 length: 15 amino acids. Germline loops: CDR1 SGHNT, CDR2 YENEEA. V lost 1 base to trimming and J lost 5 bases, with 11 bases between them.